This TCR beta chain is drawn from a study of blood T cell repertoires in COVID-19. As for the study in general: T cells, B-cell-depleted T cells, or PBMCs supplied cDNA or gDNA.

The CDR3 is made up of 14 amino acids. V was pared by 6 bases and J by 2 bases, with 14 bases between. CDR1 MNHEY and CDR2 SVGAGI come from the germline V gene. In the original processing: The assay estimated nucleated cells by amplifying reference gene primers. The method was immunoSEQ multiplex PCR; TCRdb's version includes in-frame clones alone and lacks a portion of them. V and J calls plus clone size are reproduced from that table; the DNA served to infer D and trimming. Among about 93,000 clones listed, roughly 79% were seen once. The specimen was peripheral blood. This sequence was found in a human donor in a cohort sampled during active COVID-19. The chain has TRBV6-5 and TRBJ2-7, with a tentative D call TRBD1 (5 bases). DNA of the CDR3: TGTGCCAGCAGACTCGACCCGACAGCCTACGAGCAGTACTTC. Translated: CASRLDPTAYEQYF.